This entry is about one T cell receptor beta chain. The data are from a study of spatial heterogeneity in lung cancer. For the study at large: In raw reads, more than nine appearances on average were recorded for each unique TCR and UMI combination.

The sample's time point: sample taken at primary tumor resection. Sequencing of whole RNA from tumor, nontumor lung or frozen PBMC involved no sorting. Trimming took off 5 bases at V and 4 bases at J, with 17 bases between the two ends. Germline V gene lookup returns CDR1 DFQATT and CDR2 SNEGSKA (reference sequence). The CDR3 spans 14 residues. Unique molecular identifiers, one per molecule, were present on every TCR cDNA molecule. TCRdb ran MiXCR on the 5' RACE reads and lists one entry per CDR3 protein. The data hold just under 95,000 distinct CDR3 sequences, with about 12% observed a single time. V is TRBV20-1 and J is TRBJ1-2; TRBD1 might be the D (6 bases). The starting material was PBMCs, obtained at surgery. This TCR was recovered from a male donor with early-stage non-small cell lung cancer. CDR3 coding DNA: TGCAGTGCTGGAGGGGGGAGGCATTCCTATGGCTACACCTTC. Its protein product is CSAGGGRHSYGYTF.